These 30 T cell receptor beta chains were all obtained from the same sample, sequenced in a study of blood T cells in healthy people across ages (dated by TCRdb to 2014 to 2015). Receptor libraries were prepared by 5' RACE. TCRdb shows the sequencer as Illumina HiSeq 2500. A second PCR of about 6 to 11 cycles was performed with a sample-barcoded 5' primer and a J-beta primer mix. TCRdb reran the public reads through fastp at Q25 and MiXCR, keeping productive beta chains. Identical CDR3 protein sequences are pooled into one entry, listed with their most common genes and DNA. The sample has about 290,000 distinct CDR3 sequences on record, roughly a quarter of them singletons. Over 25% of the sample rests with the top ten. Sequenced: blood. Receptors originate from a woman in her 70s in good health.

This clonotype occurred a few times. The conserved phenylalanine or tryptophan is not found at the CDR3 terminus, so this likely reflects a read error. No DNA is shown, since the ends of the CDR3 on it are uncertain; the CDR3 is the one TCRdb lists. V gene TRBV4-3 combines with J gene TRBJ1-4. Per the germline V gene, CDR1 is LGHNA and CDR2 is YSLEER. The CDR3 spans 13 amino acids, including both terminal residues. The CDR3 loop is CASSQDRGTPALY.

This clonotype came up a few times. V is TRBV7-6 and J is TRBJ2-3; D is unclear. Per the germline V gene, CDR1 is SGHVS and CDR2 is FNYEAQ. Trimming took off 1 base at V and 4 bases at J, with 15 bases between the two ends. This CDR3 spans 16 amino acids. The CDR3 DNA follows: TGTGCCAGCAGCTTAGTGTCGCAAAGTTTTTCAGATACGCAGTATTTT. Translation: CASSLVSQSFSDTQYF.

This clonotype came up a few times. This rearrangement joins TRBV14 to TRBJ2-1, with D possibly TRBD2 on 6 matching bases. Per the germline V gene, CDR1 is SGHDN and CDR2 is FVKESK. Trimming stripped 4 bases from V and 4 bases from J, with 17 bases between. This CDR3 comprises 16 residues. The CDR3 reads CASSRLGGADYNEQFF. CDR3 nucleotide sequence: TGTGCCAGCAGCCGGCTCGGGGGAGCGGATTACAATGAGCAGTTCTTC.

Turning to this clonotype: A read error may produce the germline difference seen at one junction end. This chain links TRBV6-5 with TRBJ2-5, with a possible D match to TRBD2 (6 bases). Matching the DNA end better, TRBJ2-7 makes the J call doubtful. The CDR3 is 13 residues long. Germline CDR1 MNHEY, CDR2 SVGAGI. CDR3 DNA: TGTGCTAGCAGCAGGAGGGCCGAGGTCGAGCAGTACTTC. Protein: CASSRRAEVEQYF.

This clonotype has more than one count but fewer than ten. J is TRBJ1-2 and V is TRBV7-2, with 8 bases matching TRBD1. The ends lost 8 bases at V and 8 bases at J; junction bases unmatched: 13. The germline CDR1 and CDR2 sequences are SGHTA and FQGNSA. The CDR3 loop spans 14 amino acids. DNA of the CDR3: TGTGCCAGCCAGAGGCAGGGGGCCGGTGAAGGCTACACCTTC. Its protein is CASQRQGAGEGYTF.

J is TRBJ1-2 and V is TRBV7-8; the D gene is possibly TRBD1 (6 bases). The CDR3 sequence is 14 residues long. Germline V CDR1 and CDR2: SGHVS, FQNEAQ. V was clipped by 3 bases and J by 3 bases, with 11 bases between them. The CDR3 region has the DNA TGTGCCAGCAGCTTGCAGGGGAGGCACTATGGCTACACCTTC. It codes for CASSLQGRHYGYTF. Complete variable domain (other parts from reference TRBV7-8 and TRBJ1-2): GAGVSQSPRYKVAKRGQDVALRCDPISGHVSLFWYQQALGQGPEFLTYFQNEAQLDKSGLPSDRFFAERPEGSVSTLKIQRTQQEDSAVYLCASSLQGRHYGYTFGSGTRLTVV.

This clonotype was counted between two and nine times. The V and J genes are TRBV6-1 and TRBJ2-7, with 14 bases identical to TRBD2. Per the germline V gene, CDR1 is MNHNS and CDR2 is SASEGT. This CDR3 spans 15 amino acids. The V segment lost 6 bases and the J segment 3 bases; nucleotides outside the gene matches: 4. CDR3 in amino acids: CASSGTSGSSYEQYF. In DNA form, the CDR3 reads TGTGCCAGCAGCGGGACTAGCGGGAGTAGCTACGAGCAGTACTTC.

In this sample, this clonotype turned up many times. CDR3 bases: TGTGCCAGCAGCCAAAGTCGATCCAGGAATTCCGTTCTAGCCAAAAACATTCAGTACTTC. It encodes CASSQSRSRNSVLAKNIQYF. The chain uses TRBV16 and TRBJ2-4; the D is unclear. Germline CDR1 reads KGHSY; CDR2 reads FQNENV. Deletions cut 2 bases from V and 0 bases from J, with 23 bases between. This CDR3 spans 20 amino acids. The complete variable domain, with remaining parts taken from reference TRBV16 and TRBJ2-4, reads GEEVAQTPKHLVRGEGQKAKLYCAPIKGHSYVFWYQQVLKNEFKFLISFQNENVFDETGMPKERFSAKCLPNSPCSLEIQATKLEDSAVYFCASSQSRSRNSVLAKNIQYFGAGTRLSVL.

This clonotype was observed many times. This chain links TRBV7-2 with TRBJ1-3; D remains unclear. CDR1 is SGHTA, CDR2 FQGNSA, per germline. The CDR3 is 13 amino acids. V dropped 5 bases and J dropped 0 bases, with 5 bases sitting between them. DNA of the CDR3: TGTGCCAGCAGCCCAGACTCTGGAAACACCATATATTTT. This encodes CASSPDSGNTIYF.

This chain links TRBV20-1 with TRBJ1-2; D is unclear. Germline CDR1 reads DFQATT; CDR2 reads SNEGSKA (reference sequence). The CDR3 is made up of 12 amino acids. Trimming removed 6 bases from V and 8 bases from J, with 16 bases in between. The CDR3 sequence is CSAPGNGEGYTF. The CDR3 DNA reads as TGCAGTGCGCCCGGGAACGGAGAAGGCTACACCTTC.

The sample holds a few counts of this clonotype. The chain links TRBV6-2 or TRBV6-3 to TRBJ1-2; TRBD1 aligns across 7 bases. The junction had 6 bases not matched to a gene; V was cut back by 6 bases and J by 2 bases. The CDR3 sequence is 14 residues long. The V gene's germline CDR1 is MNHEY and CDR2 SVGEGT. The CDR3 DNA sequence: TGTGCCAGCAGGGCGACAGGGCAGAACTATGGCTACACCTTC. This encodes CASRATGQNYGYTF.

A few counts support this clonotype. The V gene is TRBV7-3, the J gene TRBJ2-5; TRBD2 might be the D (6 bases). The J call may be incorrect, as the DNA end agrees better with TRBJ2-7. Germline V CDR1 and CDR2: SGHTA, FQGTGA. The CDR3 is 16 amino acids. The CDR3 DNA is TGTGCCAGCAGCTTAACTTGGGACTTGTCTACCTACGAGCAGTACTTC. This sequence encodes CASSLTWDLSTYEQYF.

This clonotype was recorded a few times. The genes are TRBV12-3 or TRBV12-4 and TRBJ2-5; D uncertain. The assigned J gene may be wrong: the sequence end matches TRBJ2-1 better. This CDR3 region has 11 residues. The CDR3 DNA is TGTGCCAGCAGTTTAAGTCCCCAGCAGTTCTTC. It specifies CASSLSPQQFF.

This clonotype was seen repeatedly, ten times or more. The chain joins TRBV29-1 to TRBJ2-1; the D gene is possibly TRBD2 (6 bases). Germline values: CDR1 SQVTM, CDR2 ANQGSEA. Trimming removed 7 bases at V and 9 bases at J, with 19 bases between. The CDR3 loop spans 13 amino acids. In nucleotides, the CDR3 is TGCAGCGGCGGGACTGGAGGAGTAGGTGAGCAGTTCTTC. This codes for CSGGTGGVGEQFF.

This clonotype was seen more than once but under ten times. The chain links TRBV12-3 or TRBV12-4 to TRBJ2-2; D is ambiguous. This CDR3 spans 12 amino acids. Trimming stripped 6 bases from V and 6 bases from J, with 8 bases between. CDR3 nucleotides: TGTGCCAGCAGGAAGTGGTCCGGGGAGCTGTTTTTT. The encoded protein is CASRKWSGELFF.

The CDR3 reads CASTTSGNEQFF. CDR3 sequence (DNA): TGTGCCAGCACCACCTCGGGCAATGAGCAGTTCTTC. The rearrangement uses TRBV7-9 and TRBJ2-1; D is uncertain. Germline-derived CDR1 and CDR2 are SEHNR and FQNEAQ (reference sequence). V was pared by 7 bases and J by 6 bases, with 10 bases between. CDR3 length: 12 residues.

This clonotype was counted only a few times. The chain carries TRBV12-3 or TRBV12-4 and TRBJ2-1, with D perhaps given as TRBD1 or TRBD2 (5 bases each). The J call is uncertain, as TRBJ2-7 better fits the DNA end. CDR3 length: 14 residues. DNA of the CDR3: TGTGCCAGCAGTACCCGGGACGGCCCCTACGAGCAGTACTTC. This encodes CASSTRDGPYEQYF.

CDR3 DNA sequence: TGTGCCAGCAGTTACAATAGGGACTATGGCTACACCTTC. Protein sequence: CASSYNRDYGYTF. The chain links TRBV6-6 to TRBJ1-2, with no clear D. V was clipped by 2 bases and J by 3 bases, with 7 bases between them. Per the germline V gene, CDR1 is MNHNY and CDR2 is SVGAGI (reference sequence). The CDR3 sequence is 13 residues long.

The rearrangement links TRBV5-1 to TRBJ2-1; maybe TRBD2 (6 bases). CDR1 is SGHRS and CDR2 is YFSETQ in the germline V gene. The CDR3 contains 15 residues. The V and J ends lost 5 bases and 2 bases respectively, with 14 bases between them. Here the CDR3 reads CASRPSGGAYNEQFF. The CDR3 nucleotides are TGCGCCAGCAGACCGAGCGGAGGGGCCTACAATGAGCAGTTCTTC.

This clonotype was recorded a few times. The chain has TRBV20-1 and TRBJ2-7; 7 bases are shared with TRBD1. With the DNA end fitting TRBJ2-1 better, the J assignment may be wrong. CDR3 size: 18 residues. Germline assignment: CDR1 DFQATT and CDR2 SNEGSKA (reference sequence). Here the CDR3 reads CSARALAKKTGQTDEQFF. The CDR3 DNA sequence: TGCAGTGCTAGAGCTCTGGCGAAAAAGACGGGACAGACCGACGAGCAGTTCTTC.

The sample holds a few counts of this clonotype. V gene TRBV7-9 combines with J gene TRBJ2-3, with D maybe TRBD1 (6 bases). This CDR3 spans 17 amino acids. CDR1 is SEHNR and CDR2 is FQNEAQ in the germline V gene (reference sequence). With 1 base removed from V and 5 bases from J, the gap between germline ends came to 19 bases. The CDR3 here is CASSLVKRTRGGDTQYF. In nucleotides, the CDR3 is TGTGCCAGCAGCTTAGTCAAGCGGACCCGAGGGGGAGATACGCAGTATTTT.

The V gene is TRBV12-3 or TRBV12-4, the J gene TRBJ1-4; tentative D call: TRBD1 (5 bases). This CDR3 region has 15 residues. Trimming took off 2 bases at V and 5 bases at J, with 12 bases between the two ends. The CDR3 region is CASSLNTGGNEKLFF. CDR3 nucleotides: TGTGCCAGCAGTTTAAACACAGGTGGAAATGAAAAACTGTTTTTT.

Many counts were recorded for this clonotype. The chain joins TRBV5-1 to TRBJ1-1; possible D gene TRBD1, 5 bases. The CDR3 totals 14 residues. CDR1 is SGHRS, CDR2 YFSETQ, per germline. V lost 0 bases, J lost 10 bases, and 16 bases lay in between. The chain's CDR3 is CASSLGRQTGGAFF. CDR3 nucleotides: TGCGCCAGCAGCTTGGGACGACAGACTGGGGGAGCTTTCTTT. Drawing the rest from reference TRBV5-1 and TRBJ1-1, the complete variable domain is KAGVTQTPRYLIKTRGQQVTLSCSPISGHRSVSWYQQTPGQGLQFLFEYFSETQRNKGNFPGRFSGRQFSNSRSEMNVSTLELGDSALYLCASSLGRQTGGAFFGQGTRLTVV.

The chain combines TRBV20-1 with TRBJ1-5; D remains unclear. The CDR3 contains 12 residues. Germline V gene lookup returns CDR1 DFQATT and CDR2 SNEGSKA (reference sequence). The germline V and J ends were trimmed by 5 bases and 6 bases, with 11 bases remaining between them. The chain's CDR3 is CSASRGGQPQHF. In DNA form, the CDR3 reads TGCAGTGCTTCCAGAGGAGGTCAGCCCCAGCATTTT.

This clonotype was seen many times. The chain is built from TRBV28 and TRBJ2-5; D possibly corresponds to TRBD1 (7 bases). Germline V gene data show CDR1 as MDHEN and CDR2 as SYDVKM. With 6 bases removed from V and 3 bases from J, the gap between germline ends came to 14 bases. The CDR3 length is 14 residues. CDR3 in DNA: TGTGCCAGCAGCCGGGGGACAGCCGAAGAGACCCAGTACTTC. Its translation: CASSRGTAEETQYF.

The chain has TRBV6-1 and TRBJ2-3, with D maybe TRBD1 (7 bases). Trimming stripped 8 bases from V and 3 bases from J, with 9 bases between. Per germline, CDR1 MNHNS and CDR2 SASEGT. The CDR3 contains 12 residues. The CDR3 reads CASAGQTDTQYF. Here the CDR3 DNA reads TGTGCCAGCGCGGGACAGACAGATACGCAGTATTTT.

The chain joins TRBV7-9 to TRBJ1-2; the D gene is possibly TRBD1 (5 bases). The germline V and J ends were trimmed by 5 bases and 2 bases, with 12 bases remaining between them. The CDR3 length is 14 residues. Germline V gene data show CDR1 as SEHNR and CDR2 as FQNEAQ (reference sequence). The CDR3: CASSGWDGNYGYTF. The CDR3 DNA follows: TGTGCCAGCAGCGGTTGGGACGGCAACTATGGCTACACCTTC.

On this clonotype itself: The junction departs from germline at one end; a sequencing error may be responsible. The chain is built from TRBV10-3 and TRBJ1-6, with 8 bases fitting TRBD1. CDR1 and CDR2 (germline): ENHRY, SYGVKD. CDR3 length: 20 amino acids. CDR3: CTISESFGRGPTSYNSPLHF. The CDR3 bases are TGTACCATCAGTGAGTCATTTGGCAGGGGGCCTACCTCCTATAATTCACCCCTCCACTTT.

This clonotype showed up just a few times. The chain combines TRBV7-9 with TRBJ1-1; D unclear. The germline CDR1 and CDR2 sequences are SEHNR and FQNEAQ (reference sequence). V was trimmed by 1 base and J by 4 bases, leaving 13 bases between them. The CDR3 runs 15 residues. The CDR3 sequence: CASSLGVAGGTEAFF. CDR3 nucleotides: TGTGCCAGCAGCTTAGGAGTGGCTGGTGGCACTGAAGCTTTCTTT. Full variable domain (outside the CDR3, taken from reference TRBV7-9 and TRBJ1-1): DTGVSQNPRHKITKRGQNVTFRCDPISEHNRLYWYRQTLGQGPEFLTYFQNEAQLEKSRLLSDRFSAERPKGSFSTLEIQRTEQGDSAMYLCASSLGVAGGTEAFFGQGTRLTVV.

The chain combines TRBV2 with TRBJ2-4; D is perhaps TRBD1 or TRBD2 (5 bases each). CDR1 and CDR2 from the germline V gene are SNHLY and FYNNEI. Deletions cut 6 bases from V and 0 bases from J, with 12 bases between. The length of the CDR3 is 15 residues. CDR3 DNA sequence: TGTGCCAGCAGGGGGGACCTGTTAGCCAAAAACATTCAGTACTTC. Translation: CASRGDLLAKNIQYF.